This T cell receptor beta chain was recovered during a study of OX40 agonist ivuxolimab in advanced cancers. The CDR3 loop spans 12 amino acids. Germline assignment: CDR1 SQVTM and CDR2 ANQGSEA. The trim removed 7 bases at V and 7 bases at J, leaving 3 bases unmatched. Clones were sequenced by immunoSEQ multiplex PCR, and TCRdb holds only the in-frame ones, with some missing. The sample lists approximately 58,000 clones; roughly 83% were seen once. The source is an adult with an advanced solid tumor such as melanoma, head and neck, liver or kidney cancer. Sample: CD4+ or CD8+ T cells sorted from blood, taken in a trial of the OX40 agonist ivuxolimab. The V and J genes are TRBV29-1 and TRBJ2-7; TRBD2 agrees at 14 bases. In nucleotides, the CDR3 is TGCAGCGCGGGACTAGCGGGGGAAGAGCAGTACTTC. Translated, it gives CSAGLAGEEQYF.